The clone carrying this T cell receptor (beta chain) showed up many times. Its target is unknown. CDR3 length equals 15 residues. CDR1 and CDR2 (germline): SGHRS, YFSETQ. Trimming removed 0 bases at V and 4 bases at J, with 13 bases between. The TCRbeta library was prepared with unique molecular identifiers. TCRdb re-analysed the PCR reads in MiXCR, keeping a single row per CDR3 protein. Of about 77,000 distinct CDR3 sequences listed, less than 20% were seen once; the top ten hold approximately 51%. The record originates from a study of T-cell reconstitution after alpha-beta-depleted transplantation in children. Study conclusions and caveats: Where some patients showed high TCRbeta diversity at day 60, it came from recipient T cells and thymic progenitors that had survived. In patients about two months after transplant, alpha-beta T cells reportedly arose from several hundred expanded graft clones. Newly generated T cells supplied most T-cell counts and diversity one year post-transplant.

This sequence was found in a male patient between 2 and 15 years old who had a stem cell transplant for acute lymphoblastic leukemia, so the T cells may come from the graft donor. The source material was PBMCs, mostly from graft donor cells, sampled 360 days after TCRalphabeta/CD19-depleted stem cell transplant. The chain combines TRBV5-1 with TRBJ2-5, with D perhaps matching TRBD1 (6 bases). The CDR3 nucleotides are TGCGCCAGCAGCTTGGAGCAGGGGTGGTTAGAGACCCAGTACTTC. Its protein is CASSLEQGWLETQYF.